There are many counts of the clone carrying this T cell receptor (beta chain). Antigen unknown. A modified ARM-PCR protocol with three rounds of nested PCR amplified TCRbeta. TCRdb processed the multiplex PCR reads anew with MiXCR; each CDR3 protein has one entry. The sample contains 70,000 to 90,000 distinct CDR3 sequences, around 70% of which appear only once. The junction had 6 bases not matched to a gene; V was cut back by 4 bases and J by 6 bases. CDR1 and CDR2 (germline): LGHNA, YNFKEQ. CDR3 length equals 14 residues. The source of the sample is a study of tumor and adjacent non-tumor tissue in lung cancer. About the study: Histology: about twelve adenocarcinoma, a couple of squamous cell carcinoma, 1 small cell lung cancer.

Findings and limits, study-wide: TCR diversity was significantly greater in tumor than normal lung tissue. In normal lung, the top 100 clones were significantly more dominant than in tumor. Shorter survival was associated with higher TCR diversity in tumors.

This sample's RNA came from whole unsorted tissue. More than 3 cm separated this lung sample from the edge of the tumor. This receptor was taken from a woman aged 45 to 65 with non-small cell lung cancer. What was sequenced was distant non-tumor lung tissue. The J gene is TRBJ2-1, the V gene TRBV4-2, with TRBD2 matching over 7 bases. The CDR3 DNA is TGTGCCAGCAGCCCTGGACTAGTTGCCAATGAGCAGTTCTTC. It encodes CASSPGLVANEQFF.